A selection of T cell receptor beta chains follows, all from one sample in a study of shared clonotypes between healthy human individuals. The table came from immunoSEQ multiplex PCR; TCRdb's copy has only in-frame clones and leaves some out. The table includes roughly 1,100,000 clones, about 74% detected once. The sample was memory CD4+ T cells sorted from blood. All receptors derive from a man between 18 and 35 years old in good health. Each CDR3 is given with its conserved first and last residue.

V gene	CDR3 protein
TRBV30	CAWSDRTVMNTEAFF
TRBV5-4	CASSLRTGTSTDTQYF
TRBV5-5	CASSSRQGYSGNTIYF
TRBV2	CASSAQASGNQPQHF
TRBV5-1	CASSWTGNTGELFF
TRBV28	CASTGWGDGYTF
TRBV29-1	CSVRSGIAGELFF
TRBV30	CAWSGGLKAETQYF
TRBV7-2	CASSLGPSTDTQYF
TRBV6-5	CASRSAFRGNTEAFF
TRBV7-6	CASSLMSYTGELFF
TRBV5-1	CASSPRQNTNTGELFF
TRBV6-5	CASSYQMNTEAFF
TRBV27	CASSLSRGQGQYF
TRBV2	CASRAVGALFGYTF
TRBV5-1	CASHSPGGTDTQYF
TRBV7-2	CASSLVGLVTEAFF
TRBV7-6	CASSLATSGSHEQYF
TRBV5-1	CASSFSGTPYEQYF
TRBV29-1	CSVVSSSLLAGDYEQYF
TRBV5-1	CASSQRAGTTGELFF
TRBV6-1	CASSESADYNEQFF
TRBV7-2	CASSQTGTSIYEQYF
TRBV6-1	CASSGTGTKSYEQYF
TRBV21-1	CASSKGWCRGPDEKLFF
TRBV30	CAWNRGYFPEAFF
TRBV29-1	CSVGSRLTYEQYF
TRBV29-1	CSVEAQTGGTEAFF
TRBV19	CASSIGAGTYEQYF
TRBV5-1	CASSLGDHTDTQYF
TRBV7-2	CASSLGLTSGMETQYF
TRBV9	CASSVASGNTIYF
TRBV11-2	CASSLGAGGGYNEQFF
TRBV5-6	CASSLAPGQSSYNSPLHF
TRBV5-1	CASSLEDRSSNEQYF
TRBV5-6	CASSPGPGGYGYTF
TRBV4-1	CASSQDAGGAGTGELFF
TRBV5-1	CASSLKNVGTDTQYF
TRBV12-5	CASGLRTSASYEQYF
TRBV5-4	CASSFSRGGKYQFF
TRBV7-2	CASSLVGQALLAKNIQYF
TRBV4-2	CASSRTGGGYSYEQYF
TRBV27	CASSLRVPEKLFF
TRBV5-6	CASSLGQGAYEQYF
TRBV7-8	CASSRTGGPPGELFF
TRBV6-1	CASREPGPGGYTF
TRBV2	CASATQPGAGANVLTF
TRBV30	CAWGVDRPDTQYF
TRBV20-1	CSAREGNIQYF
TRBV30	CAWTETGPTEAFF
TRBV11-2	CASSLAPVRSSTDTQYF
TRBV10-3	CAISESGGLTDTQYF
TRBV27	CASSLRPMAADTQYF
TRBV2	CASSVRGQSTDTQYF
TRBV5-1	CASSLTGFVQYF